These 14 T cell receptor beta chains originate from one sample sequenced in a study of human T cells and chemical hapten exposure. Specified time point: pre-sensitization, week 0. The treatment here: therapeutic diphenylcyclopropenone sensitization with weekly scalp DPC. Each CDR3 protein gets one entry after TCRdb re-called the RACE reads with MiXCR. The data contain 80,000 to 100,000 distinct CDR3 sequences, 8% to 10% of them singletons. Material: whole blood, obtained in connection with sensitization to the hapten diphenylcyclopropenone (DPC). The receptors stem from a woman aged 40 to 49 with alopecia areata. Some clones in this sample may be carry-over from other donors' samples.

This clonotype was seen a handful of times. CDR3 coding DNA: TGTGCCAGCAGCTTACAGCCAAATTCACCCCTCCACTTT. This codes for CASSLQPNSPLHF. V usage is TRBV7-2 and J usage is TRBJ1-6; no clear D. The CDR3 runs 13 residues. The V gene's germline CDR1 is SGHTA and CDR2 FQGNSA. The V and J ends lost 2 bases and 7 bases respectively, with 6 bases between them. The full variable domain, rest sourced from reference TRBV7-2 and TRBJ1-6, is GAGVSQSPSNKVTEKGKDVELRCDPISGHTALYWYRQSLGQGLEFLIYFQGNSAPDKSGLPSDRFSAERTGGSVSTLTIQRTQQEDSAVYLCASSLQPNSPLHFGNGTRLTVT.

This clonotype appeared many times. The chain joins TRBV7-6 to TRBJ2-2; a possible D gene is TRBD2 (6 bases). The V end lost 5 bases, the J end lost 7 bases, and 17 bases lay between the germline ends. CDR1 is SGHVS and CDR2 is FNYEAQ in the germline V gene. CDR3 length: 15 amino acids. The CDR3 loop reads CASSLSTSGSGELFF. In DNA, the CDR3 is TGTGCCAGCAGCCTGTCGACTAGTGGGAGCGGGGAGCTGTTTTTT.

This clonotype was picked up many times. J is TRBJ1-1 and V is TRBV7-3; TRBD1 is a possible D gene (5 bases). V gave up 3 bases and J gave up 4 bases, with 9 bases separating them. The CDR3 is 13 amino acids. Germline CDR1 SGHTA, CDR2 FQGTGA. CDR3 nucleotide sequence: TGTGCCAGCAGCTTCCCAGGGTCCACTGAAGCTTTCTTT. It specifies CASSFPGSTEAFF.

This clonotype came up many times. This chain connects TRBV13 to TRBJ2-5, with 8 positions matching TRBD1. The CDR3 sequence is 15 residues long. In germline, CDR1 is PRHDT, CDR2 FYEKMQ (reference sequence). Trimming at V came to 5 bases and at J to 5 bases, leaving 10 bases not matched to a gene. The CDR3 nucleotides read TGTGCCAGCAGCCGCCCTCAGGGGGCGGCGGAGACCCAGTACTTC. Translation gives CASSRPQGAAETQYF.

This clonotype was seen a few times. This chain joins TRBV12-3 or TRBV12-4 and TRBJ2-5; D may correspond to TRBD1 or TRBD2 (5 bases each). Trimming removed 3 bases at V and 5 bases at J, with 10 bases between. CDR3 size: 13 residues. CDR3 nucleotides: TGTGCCAGCAGTTTGTTCGGGGCGGAGACCCAGTACTTC. It codes for CASSLFGAETQYF.

The sample holds many counts of this clonotype. This sequence joins TRBV7-9 and TRBJ1-6; TRBD1 is a possible D gene (6 bases). From germline, CDR1 is SEHNR and CDR2 FQNEAQ (reference sequence). V lost 1 base, J lost 9 bases, and 16 bases lay in between. This CDR3 contains 16 residues. CDR3 in DNA: TGTGCCAGCAGCTTAGTCGGAGCAGGGGAGGGTTCACCCCTCCACTTT. Its translation is CASSLVGAGEGSPLHF.

There are many counts of this clonotype. The chain links TRBV12-3 or TRBV12-4 to TRBJ1-1; D not certain. V was pared by 6 bases and J by 1 base, with 18 bases between. The CDR3 totals 16 residues. CDR3 nucleotides: TGTGCCAGCAGCTCCCCTTGGTCGGGGAGGAACACTGAAGCTTTCTTT. Its translation is CASSSPWSGRNTEAFF.

This clonotype was counted many times. The rearrangement links TRBV7-9 to TRBJ2-3; D remains ambiguous. CDR3 length: 11 amino acids. CDR1 and CDR2 from the germline V gene are SEHNR and FQNEAQ (reference sequence). The V gene lost 5 bases and the J gene lost 6 bases, with 6 bases spanning the gap. The CDR3 sequence: CASSRMDTQYF. The CDR3 nucleotides read TGTGCCAGCAGCAGAATGGATACGCAGTATTTT.

This clonotype has just a few counts. The chain has TRBV2 and TRBJ2-7, with 9 bases fitting TRBD1. Germline-derived CDR1 and CDR2 are SNHLY and FYNNEI. Losses at the gene ends were 0 bases for V and 3 bases for J; bases not matched to a gene: 3. The length of the CDR3 is 15 residues. The CDR3 coding sequence is TGTGCCAGCAGTGAAGCGACAGGGGGGGTCTACGAGCAGTACTTC. It yields the protein CASSEATGGVYEQYF.

This clonotype turned up a few times. The chain combines TRBV7-2 with TRBJ2-3; the match to TRBD2 covers 8 bases. Germline lookup yields CDR1 SGHTA and CDR2 FQGNSA. This CDR3 region has 16 residues. The ends lost 5 bases at V and 2 bases at J; junction bases unmatched: 9. Written as DNA, the CDR3 is TGTGCCAGCAGCCGGAGCGGGGGCCCTAACACAGATACGCAGTATTTT. This sequence encodes CASSRSGGPNTDTQYF.

This clonotype was detected only a few times. V gene TRBV12-3 or TRBV12-4 combines with J gene TRBJ1-2; TRBD1 matches 7 bases. The junction had 8 bases not matched to a gene; V was cut back by 3 bases and J by 4 bases. This CDR3 is 15 amino acids long. The CDR3 region has the DNA TGTGCCAGCAGTTTGGGACAGATTTCTATCTATGGCTACACCTTC. This codes for CASSLGQISIYGYTF.

The CDR3 DNA is TGTGCCAGCAGCCAAGCACCGGGACCCGCCTACGAGCAGTACTTC. Its protein product is CASSQAPGPAYEQYF. This chain connects TRBV3-1 to TRBJ2-7; D tentatively fits TRBD1 or TRBD2 (5 bases each). This CDR3 has 15 residues. In germline, CDR1 is LGHDT, CDR2 YNNKEL (reference sequence). V lost 1 base to trimming and J lost 2 bases, with 12 bases between them.

Concerning this clonotype itself: Given a much more abundant clone one base away, this may be a read error. The rearrangement uses TRBV7-9 and TRBJ2-3; no reliable D call. The germline CDR1 and CDR2 sequences are SEHNR and FQNEAQ (reference sequence). The CDR3 loop spans 11 amino acids. Trimming removed 5 bases at V and 2 bases at J, with 2 bases between. The CDR3: CASSTTDTQYF. DNA of the CDR3: TGTGCCAGCAGCACCACAGATACGCAGTATTTT.

This clonotype was seen at least ten times. V and J are TRBV11-2 and TRBJ2-7; D may be TRBD2 (6 bases). The CDR3 has 16 amino acids. Trimming pared 5 bases from V and 1 base from J, leaving 18 bases between. Germline CDR1 SGHAT, CDR2 FQNNGV. The CDR3 coding sequence is TGTGCCAGCAGCAACCGGTTCGGCGGGATATCCTACGAGCAGTACTTC. Translating gives CASSNRFGGISYEQYF.